This TCR beta chain stems from a study of T cell responses to AZD1222 COVID-19 vaccine. Turning to the study itself: Second-dose schedules of about 4 or about 12 weeks were combined.

Clones were sequenced by immunoSEQ multiplex PCR, and TCRdb holds only the in-frame ones, with some missing. Here the sample spans about 160,000 clones, approximately 93% being singletons. A remark on this clone: Its antigen remains unidentified.

Germline CDR1 SGHRS, CDR2 YFSETQ. The CDR3 runs to 15 residues. Trimming removed 2 bases from V and 2 bases from J, with 12 bases in between. Overall study findings and caveats: Repertoires in all cases were sampled only once the peak T cell response had passed. Only five or six people who got AZD1222 tested seropositive at baseline.

This sequence originates from an adult in good health. The V and J genes are TRBV5-1 and TRBJ2-3; D may be TRBD2 (5 bases). The sample here was peripheral blood, taken on day 0 of AZD1222 vaccination. CDR3 loop: CASSFGVGITDTQYF. The CDR3, as DNA: TGCGCCAGCAGCTTCGGGGTAGGGATCACAGATACGCAGTATTTT.